This TCR beta chain was captured by sequencing in a study of blood T cell repertoires in COVID-19 (dated by TCRdb to the early 2020s). Concerning the study at large: Collaborator samples came from the United States, Italy and Spain and covered acute and convalescent phases of COVID-19. The material from the prospective study consisted of cDNA or gDNA derived from T cells, B-cell-depleted T cells, or PBMCs. Deeply sampled blood TCRbeta repertoires from subjects exposed to, actively infected with, or recovered from COVID-19 were included in the dataset. A freely available public database, intended as a resource for researchers studying the immune response to SARS-CoV-2, is where the repertoires were released. The samples were drawn from two sources: the first 160 participants of the ongoing ImmuneRACE study, and about 1,300 subjects contributed by 6 global collaborators. A de-identified subject ID, COVID-19 status, age in years and sex were almost always included in the sample metadata. Where HLA class I and class II types were available, the types were taken from metadata supplied by the sample provider, not from assay-based typing. The research as a whole found: How much clinical and demographic metadata was included differed by source and by participant, and the metadata was provided uncurated.

In the case of this clone: Its antigen is not yet known. No base-level quality is on record; no much larger clone is a single base apart.

Participants in the prospective study were enrolled through a virtual design, were aged about 18 to 100 years, and lived in 24 United States geographic areas. To assign participants to cohorts, the prospective study relied on clinical history that participants themselves reported in a screening survey and a study questionnaire. Recovered participants in ImmuneRACE Cohort 3 were defined by two consecutive negative NP/OP PCR tests, clearance by a healthcare professional, or resolution of symptoms. Each participant in the prospective study had whole blood, serum and a nasopharyngeal or oropharyngeal swab collected by mobile phlebotomists. Prospective study participants could optionally give additional blood draws and questionnaires over an approximately 2-month period. Before DNA extraction, prospective study blood samples were shipped either frozen or at room temperature. The immunoSEQ Assay, a bias-controlled multiplex PCR, was used to amplify TCRbeta CDR3 regions from genomic DNA. From the authors' description of their analysis: Within the assay, amplification of reference gene primers was used to estimate how many nucleated cells each sample contained. To quantify the absolute abundance of each unique TCRbeta CDR3 rearrangement, sequence reads were collapsed and filtered. For each sample, productive Simpson clonality was calculated as the square root of Simpson's diversity index across productive rearrangements. The table comes from immuneACCESS by way of TCRdb, which keeps in-frame sequences with V and J called. Part of the clones is missing from these tables; in studies checked, under half for an unresolved V gene and the rest for unknown reasons. V and J calls and clone size are as listed in that table; D and trimming were resolved from the DNA. The sample data list 240,000 or so clones, and roughly 83% of these were observed just once. The ten biggest clones cover roughly 2% of the sample.

Clipping removes 3 bases from V and 5 bases from J, with 21 as the unmatched junction base count. The cysteine opens and the phenylalanine closes a CDR3 of 21 amino acids. Only the CDR3 part of the read is kept: 63 bases, read in frame from the first base. In the germline V gene, CDR1 corresponds to ENHRY and CDR2 to SYGVKD. The sample was PBMCs or T cells enriched from blood (not recorded which). This clonotype originated in a woman aged 45-60 years who had recovered from COVID-19. Recombination joined TRBV10-3 with TRBJ2-3; TRBD2 agrees with 12 junctional bases. The CDR3 sequence is CAISDPARRETSGRHIDTQYF. In nucleotides, the sequence is TGTGCCATCAGTGACCCCGCGAGACGAGAGACTAGCGGGAGACACATAGATACGCAGTATTTT.